The sequence of this T cell receptor beta chain was determined in a study of blood T cell repertoires in COVID-19. Study summary: The study drew acute and convalescent COVID-19 samples from the United States, Italy and Spain. From T cells, B-cell-depleted T cells, or PBMCs came the material, which was cDNA or gDNA.

Trimming cost V 9 bases and J 2 bases, with 10 bases left between them. The germline CDR1 and CDR2 sequences are MDHEN and SYDVKM. The CDR3 runs 12 residues. Authors' data handling: It was from reference gene primer amplification that nucleated cell counts were estimated. Libraries were prepared by immunoSEQ multiplex PCR; TCRdb keeps only in-frame clonotypes and omits some of them. That table furnishes V, J and clone size, whereas the DNA furnished D and trimming. Of approximately 53,000 clones listed, about four fifths are singletons. The gene calls are TRBV28 and TRBJ1-1; D unresolved. Material: peripheral blood. The TCR was taken from a woman aged 55 to 70 with acute or convalescent COVID-19. DNA of the CDR3: TGTGCCAGTCGGGTCGGTAACACTGAAGCTTTCTTT. Its translation: CASRVGNTEAFF.